This T cell receptor beta chain was found in a study of blood T cell repertoires in COVID-19 (dated by TCRdb to the early 2020s). As for the study more broadly: The collaborator samples originated in the United States, Italy and Spain and spanned the acute and convalescent phases of COVID-19. A de-identified subject ID, COVID-19 status, age in years and sex were almost always included in the sample metadata. The prospective study material was composed of cDNA or gDNA derived from T cells, B-cell-depleted T cells, or PBMCs. The samples were drawn from two sources: the first 160 participants of the ongoing ImmuneRACE study, and 1,254 subjects contributed by 6 global collaborators. Where HLA class I and class II types were available, the types were taken from metadata supplied by the sample provider, not from assay-based typing. The dataset comprised deeply sampled blood TCRbeta repertoires from subjects exposed to, actively infected with, or recovered from COVID-19. A freely available public database, intended as a resource for researchers studying the immune response to SARS-CoV-2, is where the repertoires were released. Summary of the overall study and its limitations: Clinical and demographic metadata were provided uncurated, with the amount varying by source and participant.

Comment on this clone: It lacks a known antigen. No base-level quality is on record; no much larger clone is a single base apart.

Enrolling through a virtual design, the prospective study's participants ranged in age from roughly 18 to 89 years and lived across about two dozen United States geographic areas. In the prospective study, participants were assigned to cohorts based on the clinical history participants reported in a screening survey and a study questionnaire. Each participant in the prospective study had whole blood, serum and a nasopharyngeal or oropharyngeal swab collected by mobile phlebotomists. Over a roughly 2-month period, participants in the prospective study had the option of providing additional blood draws and questionnaires. Blood samples from the prospective study were shipped frozen or at room temperature prior to DNA extraction. The junction shows trimming of 6 bases on V and 8 bases on J, and the gene matches do not reach 9 bases of it. CDR1 and CDR2 (WNHNN, SYGVQD) derive from the germline V gene (reference sequence). Measured from the cysteine to the phenylalanine, the CDR3 is 14 residues long. Just the 42-base CDR3 DNA is kept, in frame starting at base 1.

The immunoSEQ Assay, a bias-controlled multiplex PCR, was used to amplify TCRbeta CDR3 regions from genomic DNA. Regarding the original processing steps: Nucleated cell counts per sample were estimated from amplification of reference gene primers within the assay. To quantify the absolute abundance of each unique TCRbeta CDR3 rearrangement, sequence reads were collapsed and filtered. For each sample, productive Simpson clonality was calculated as the square root of Simpson's diversity index across productive rearrangements. TCRdb provides this immuneACCESS table in a form limited to in-frame rearrangements. Some clones are lacking; in checked studies, under half of them reflect an unresolved V gene, and why the rest are absent is not known. V and J calls and clone size are as listed in that table; D and trimming were resolved from the DNA. The sample includes about 210,000 clones, with 88% observed a single time. The ten top clones hold roughly 2.4% of the sample.

This receptor was obtained from a woman aged 40-49 years with acute COVID-19. The rearrangement combines TRBV10-1 with TRBJ1-5; 8 central bases correspond to TRBD1. The sample comprised PBMCs or T cells enriched from blood (not recorded which). The nucleotides read TGCGCCAGCAGCGGACAGGGTCTTGTAGAGCCCCAGCATTTT. This encodes CASSGQGLVEPQHF.